A single sample gave rise to the 21 T cell receptor beta chains below, sequenced in a study of T cell repertoires in ileal Crohn's disease. Sample time point: neoterminal ileum biopsy at postoperative endoscopy, about 6 months after surgery. Clones were sequenced by immunoSEQ multiplex PCR, and TCRdb holds only the in-frame ones, with some missing. This table holds some 7,100 clones, roughly 72% found once. Sequencing used ileal tissue. The receptors were sampled from an adult with Crohn's disease.

The chain links TRBV30 to TRBJ2-7, with 10 nucleotides matching TRBD1. This CDR3 is built from 16 residues. Germline V gene data show CDR1 as GTSNPN and CDR2 as SVGIG (reference sequence). J lost 4 bases, V lost 4 bases, and 13 bases had no gene match. The CDR3 here is CAWTDLYRDRGYEQYF. CDR3 bases: TGTGCCTGGACTGACCTTTACCGGGACAGGGGTTACGAGCAGTACTTC.

J is TRBJ2-1 and V is TRBV30; D not resolved. V gave up 3 bases and J gave up 4 bases, with 7 bases separating them. Germline CDR1 is GTSNPN and CDR2 is SVGIG (reference sequence). The CDR3 has 12 residues. As DNA, the CDR3 is TGTGCCTGGAGGTTGCAGTACAATGAGCAGTTCTTC. It yields the protein CAWRLQYNEQFF.

The chain employs TRBV5-1 and TRBJ2-3, with 10 bases fitting TRBD1. CDR1 SGHRS and CDR2 YFSETQ come from the germline V gene. The CDR3 is 16 residues long. V lost 4 bases to trimming and J lost 6 bases; unmatched junction nucleotides: 11. The CDR3 coding sequence is TGCGCCAGCAGCCCTTCGACAGGGGGCTCGTCGGATACGCAGTATTTT. It encodes CASSPSTGGSSDTQYF.

The chain employs TRBV5-4 and TRBJ2-3, with 11 bases aligning to TRBD1. The germline V gene encodes CDR1 SGHNT and CDR2 YYREEE (reference sequence). This CDR3 is built from 16 residues. V lost 2 bases, J lost 2 bases, and 4 bases stayed unmatched. The CDR3 region is CASSFGTGGTTDTQYF. CDR3 nucleotides: TGTGCCAGCAGCTTTGGGACAGGGGGGACCACAGATACGCAGTATTTT.

In its sample, this clone was seen a few times. This chain joins TRBV7-2 and TRBJ2-7; D not resolved. The germline V gene encodes CDR1 SGHTA and CDR2 FQGNSA. There are 11 residues in the CDR3. Trimming took 5 bases from V and 3 from J, leaving 5 bases between them. In DNA form, the CDR3 reads TGTGCCAGCAGCGCAGTCTACGAGCAGTACTTC. Encoded protein: CASSAVYEQYF. The variable domain in full, completed from reference TRBV7-2 and TRBJ2-7, reads GAGVSQSPSNKVTEKGKDVELRCDPISGHTALYWYRQSLGQGLEFLIYFQGNSAPDKSGLPSDRFSAERTGGSVSTLTIQRTQQEDSAVYLCASSAVYEQYFGPGTRLTVT.

The chain is built from TRBV18 and TRBJ2-1; 11 bases match TRBD2. V trimming: 3 bases; J trimming: 4 bases; junction bases outside the gene matches: 8. CDR1 KGHSH and CDR2 LQKENI come from the germline V gene. The CDR3 length is 17 residues. The CDR3 protein is CASSPGTSGNLYNEQFF. For the CDR3, the DNA is TGTGCCAGCTCACCCGGGACTAGCGGAAACCTTTACAATGAGCAGTTCTTC.

Turning to this clone: The same CDR3 can be traced to other DNA sequences in this sample. The V call is TRBV6-5, the J call TRBJ2-3, with 8 bases identical to TRBD2. The CDR3 is 14 amino acids. The junction had 3 bases not matched to a gene; V was cut back by 6 bases and J by 1 base. Germline CDR1 MNHEY, CDR2 SVGAGI. This CDR3 reads CASSFGGGTDTQYF. Here the CDR3 DNA reads TGTGCCAGCAGCTTCGGGGGGGGCACAGATACGCAGTATTTT.

The J gene is TRBJ2-7, the V gene TRBV6-1; 9 bases are shared with TRBD1. The CDR3 is 15 amino acids. The V and J ends lost 2 bases and 4 bases, in that order; junction bases with no gene match: 6. CDR1 and CDR2 from the germline V gene are MNHNS and SASEGT. This chain's CDR3 is CASSEFGTGPYEQYF. CDR3 nucleotides: TGTGCCAGCAGTGAATTTGGGACAGGGCCTTACGAGCAGTACTTC.

This CDR3 reads CASSPIPGGDEQYF. CDR3 sequence (DNA): TGTGCCAGCAGCCCAATACCCGGCGGGGACGAGCAGTACTTC. The V call is TRBV7-2, the J call TRBJ2-7, with a tentative D call TRBD2 (6 bases). The CDR3 totals 14 residues. The V end lost 5 bases, the J end lost 5 bases, and 16 bases lay between the germline ends. Germline V gene data show CDR1 as SGHTA and CDR2 as FQGNSA. The full variable domain, with the rest looked up from reference TRBV7-2 and TRBJ2-7, is GAGVSQSPSNKVTEKGKDVELRCDPISGHTALYWYRQSLGQGLEFLIYFQGNSAPDKSGLPSDRFSAERTGGSVSTLTIQRTQQEDSAVYLCASSPIPGGDEQYFGPGTRLTVT.

As regards this clone: Other DNA variants within this sample encode the same CDR3. The chain combines TRBV6-6 with TRBJ1-2; 8 bases are a match to TRBD1. Trimming at V came to 5 bases and at J to 5 bases, leaving 4 bases not matched to a gene. The CDR3 extends over 13 amino acids. In germline, CDR1 is MNHNY, CDR2 SVGAGI (reference sequence). The CDR3 loop reads CASSTGQGYGYTF. The CDR3 DNA reads TGTGCCAGCAGTACCGGACAGGGTTATGGCTACACCTTC.

The V and J genes are TRBV27 and TRBJ1-1; the match to TRBD1 covers 9 bases. CDR1 and CDR2 (germline): MNHEY, SMNVEV (reference sequence). This CDR3 region has 13 residues. Losses at the gene ends were 8 bases for V and 6 bases for J; bases not matched to a gene: 7. The CDR3 DNA sequence: TGTGCCAGCCGACAGGGGGAGAGGGCTGAAGCTTTCTTT. It translates to CASRQGERAEAFF.

The chain is built from TRBV10-3 and TRBJ2-7; 8 bases line up with TRBD1. Germline V lookup: CDR1 ENHRY, CDR2 SYGVKD. CDR3 length: 14 amino acids. The V gene end was trimmed by 6 bases and the J gene end by 7 bases; junction bases not matched to a gene: 11. The CDR3 nucleotides read TGTGCCATCAGGAAGGACAGGGCCGTGGGGGAGCAGTACTTC. Translated: CAIRKDRAVGEQYF.

This sequence joins TRBV28 and TRBJ2-1; 8 bases fit TRBD2. Unmatched junction bases numbered 8, after V lost 2 bases and J lost 8 bases. The germline V gene encodes CDR1 MDHEN and CDR2 SYDVKM. This CDR3 is 15 amino acids long. The CDR3 sequence: CASSLAAGGGDEQFF. The CDR3 DNA reads as TGTGCCAGCAGTTTAGCTGCGGGGGGAGGAGATGAGCAGTTCTTC.

V usage is TRBV18 and J usage is TRBJ1-1, with D maybe TRBD1 (6 bases). Trimming pared 2 bases from V and 2 bases from J, leaving 9 bases between. CDR1 KGHSH and CDR2 LQKENI come from the germline V gene. This CDR3 is 14 amino acids long. This chain's CDR3 is CASSPKTGNTEAFF. Written as DNA, the CDR3 is TGTGCCAGCTCACCAAAGACAGGAAACACTGAAGCTTTCTTT.

The chain links TRBV5-1 to TRBJ1-1; D gene unclear. Germline CDR1 reads SGHRS; CDR2 reads YFSETQ. The CDR3 totals 13 residues. The V end lost 0 bases, the J end lost 4 bases, and 7 bases lay between the germline ends. The CDR3 spells CASSLDSPTEAFF. The CDR3 DNA sequence: TGCGCCAGCAGCTTGGACAGTCCCACTGAAGCTTTCTTT.

This rearrangement joins TRBV11-3 to TRBJ2-2; no firm D call. CDR3 length: 15 residues. Germline V gene lookup returns CDR1 SGHNT and CDR2 YENEEA. Trimming removed 1 base from V and 4 bases from J, with 10 bases in between. The chain's CDR3 is CASSLAGQSTGELFF. The DNA for the CDR3 is TGTGCCAGCAGCTTAGCAGGCCAGAGCACCGGGGAGCTGTTTTTT.

This clone was counted between two and nine times. The CDR3 sequence: CASSQVRTGPGELFF. Written as DNA, the CDR3 is TGCGCCAGCAGCCAAGTCAGGACAGGGCCCGGGGAGCTGTTTTTT. The chain couples TRBV4-3 to TRBJ2-2; 8 bases are shared with TRBD1. The CDR3 loop spans 15 amino acids. With V trimmed by 1 base and J by 6 bases, 4 bases remained unmatched. Germline V gives CDR1 LGHNA, CDR2 YSLEER.

The chain recombines TRBV7-3 with TRBJ2-7, with 8 positions matching TRBD2. Germline assignment: CDR1 SGHTA and CDR2 FQGTGA. The CDR3 consists of 16 residues. V was clipped by 2 bases and J by 2 bases; unmatched bases: 8. CDR3 bases: TGTGCCAGCAGCTTATCGGGGGGGCAGGGCCCCTACGAGCAGTACTTC. Its translation is CASSLSGGQGPYEQYF.

This clone has just a few counts. The rearrangement links TRBV7-3 to TRBJ2-3; the D gene is possibly TRBD2 (7 bases). Between the trimmed V and J ends, which lost 1 base and 4 bases, there was a span of 12 bases. CDR1 is SGHTA and CDR2 is FQGTGA in the germline V gene. The CDR3 extends over 15 amino acids. The CDR3 nucleotides read TGTGCCAGCAGCTTAATGGGGGGGGCCTCAGATACGCAGTATTTT. This encodes CASSLMGGASDTQYF.

The rearrangement links TRBV6-5 to TRBJ2-5; TRBD2 matches 12 bases. With 4 bases clipped from V and 5 bases from J, the junction kept 5 bases outside the gene matches. This CDR3 region has 15 residues. In germline, CDR1 is MNHEY, CDR2 SVGAGI. CDR3 DNA: TGTGCCAGCAGTTCTAGCGGGGGGGCCGTGGAGACCCAGTACTTC. It is translated as CASSSSGGAVETQYF.

The chain joins TRBV7-2 to TRBJ1-2; D call uncertain. CDR3 size: 15 residues. Trimming removed 0 bases from V and 6 bases from J, with 14 bases in between. Germline V gene sequence: CDR1 SGHTA, CDR2 FQGNSA. The CDR3: CASSLARSVTNGYTF. Here the CDR3 DNA reads TGTGCCAGCAGCTTAGCGCGGTCAGTAACCAATGGCTACACCTTC.